This is a list of T cell receptor beta chains from one sample in a study of cytomegalovirus exposure and HLA in healthy donors. The method was immunoSEQ multiplex PCR; TCRdb's version includes in-frame clones alone and lacks a portion of them. The table includes 150,000 to 200,000 clones, approximately 76% detected once. Sample: PBMCs. These receptors all stem from a man aged 60-69 years in good health and CMV-seronegative. The CDR3 runs from the conserved cysteine through the conserved F or W. D genes are given only for firm matches. Part of the rows lack a size; the others show once, few, many or a class for expanded clones.

TRBV11-2	TRBD1	-	TRBJ2-7	CASSPTQDQGAVNEQYF	TGTGCCAGCAGCCCGACCCAGGACCAGGGGGCGGTTAACGAGCAGTACTTC
TRBV7-3	-	-	TRBJ2-3	CASSQTGPDTQYF	TGTGCCAGCAGCCAGACAGGCCCAGATACGCAGTATTTT
TRBV7-9	-	-	TRBJ2-5	CASSLYIGRDQETQYF	TGTGCCAGCAGCTTATATATTGGGCGGGACCAAGAGACCCAGTACTTC
TRBV18	TRBD1	few	TRBJ1-4	CASSPAPGQAVKKLFF	TGTGCCAGCTCACCAGCTCCGGGACAGGCGGTGAAGAAACTGTTTTTT
TRBV25-1	TRBD1	once	TRBJ2-6	CASSARTGPSGANVLTF	TGTGCCAGCAGTGCTAGGACAGGGCCCTCTGGGGCCAACGTCCTGACTTTC
TRBV2	-	-	TRBJ2-6	CASMRVTGANVLTF	TGTGCCAGCATGCGGGTTACCGGGGCCAACGTCCTGACTTTC
TRBV2	-	-	TRBJ1-2	CASTGQGRGGYTF	TGTGCCAGCACGGGCCAGGGAAGGGGTGGCTACACCTTC
TRBV7-9	-	once	TRBJ2-1	CASSFVAVDEQFF	TGTGCCAGCAGCTTCGTGGCGGTGGATGAGCAGTTCTTC
TRBV28	TRBD1	-	TRBJ1-2	CASRRSEGQPNYGYTF	TGTGCCAGCAGGAGAAGTGAGGGACAGCCAAACTATGGCTACACCTTC
TRBV25-1	TRBD1	-	TRBJ2-7	CASSESGTGDYEQYF	TGTGCCAGCAGTGAATCCGGGACAGGAGACTACGAGCAGTACTTC
TRBV7-3	-	few	TRBJ1-4	CASSLGGAGRTNEKLFF	TGTGCCAGCAGCTTGGGGGGGGCAGGGAGGACTAATGAAAAACTGTTTTTT
TRBV7-9	TRBD1	few	TRBJ1-5	CASSRTGGGGQPQHF	TGTGCCAGCAGCCGGACAGGGGGCGGGGGTCAGCCCCAGCATTTT
TRBV7-2	TRBD1	-	TRBJ1-6	CASNEGQFSSYNSPLHF	TGTGCCAGCAACGAGGGACAGTTTAGCTCCTATAATTCACCCCTCCACTTT
TRBV18	-	-	TRBJ1-5	CASSATGANQPQHF	TGTGCCAGCTCAGCGACAGGAGCAAATCAGCCCCAGCATTTT
TRBV7-2	TRBD1	-	TRBJ1-1	CASSPEDRGQAFF	TGTGCCAGCAGCCCGGAGGACAGGGGCCAAGCTTTCTTT
TRBV11-3	-	-	TRBJ2-3	CASSLLSPGADTQYF	TGTGCCAGCAGCTTACTCTCTCCGGGGGCAGATACGCAGTATTTT
TRBV9	TRBD2	-	TRBJ2-1	CASSPWLTSGGNAQFF	TGTGCCAGCAGCCCTTGGTTAACTAGCGGGGGTAATGCGCAGTTCTTC
TRBV6-1	-	few	TRBJ2-5	CASSDSGDRKQYF	TGTGCCAGCAGTGACTCGGGGGACCGAAAACAGTACTTC
TRBV6-6	-	-	TRBJ2-1	CASSLADNEQFF	TGTGCCAGCAGTTTAGCGGACAATGAGCAGTTCTTC
TRBV2	-	-	TRBJ2-7	CASRAFGSGYEQYF	TGTGCCAGCAGGGCTTTCGGTTCCGGGTACGAGCAGTACTTC
TRBV28	TRBD1	-	TRBJ1-5	CASSSRDRGYQPQHF	TGTGCCAGCAGTTCGCGGGACAGGGGATATCAGCCCCAGCATTTT
TRBV5-4	TRBD1	few	TRBJ1-4	CASSWGQGTRTNEKLFF	TGTGCCAGCAGCTGGGGACAGGGGACCAGGACTAATGAAAAACTGTTTTTT
TRBV6-5	TRBD2	-	TRBJ2-3	CASSYGTSGRDTQYF	TGTGCCAGCAGTTACGGGACTAGCGGGAGAGATACGCAGTATTTT
TRBV6-1	-	-	TRBJ2-7	CAAKSGTSHEQYF	TGTGCCGCTAAAAGCGGGACAAGCCACGAGCAGTACTTC
TRBV7-2	-	-	TRBJ2-7	CASSPAPTGPYEQYF	TGTGCCAGCAGCCCCGCCCCGACAGGCCCCTACGAGCAGTACTTC
TRBV7-9	TRBD1	-	TRBJ1-2	CASSFAGGGLSGYTF	TGTGCCAGCAGCTTCGCAGGGGGCGGCCTAAGTGGCTACACCTTC
TRBV6-5	-	-	TRBJ2-7	CASRTPGRGSYEQYF	TGTGCCAGCAGAACTCCCGGGCGAGGGTCCTACGAGCAGTACTTC
TRBV10-3	TRBD1	-	TRBJ1-6	CAIRIGQGGSPLHF	TGTGCCATCAGGATTGGACAGGGAGGTTCACCCCTCCACTTT
TRBV13	TRBD1	once	TRBJ2-1	CASSLNPGQVNEQFF	TGTGCCAGCAGCTTAAACCCGGGACAGGTTAATGAGCAGTTCTTC
TRBV7-4	TRBD1	-	TRBJ1-3	CASSLGRGPGNTIYF	TGTGCCAGCAGCTTAGGGAGGGGGCCAGGAAACACCATATATTTT
TRBV9	TRBD2	few	TRBJ2-3	CASSVLAGGPADTQYF	TGTGCCAGCAGCGTACTAGCGGGGGGGCCCGCAGATACGCAGTATTTT
TRBV7-9	TRBD1	few	TRBJ1-5	CSSSQITPGQGYQPQHF	TGTTCCAGCAGCCAAATCACCCCGGGACAGGGGTATCAGCCCCAGCATTTT
TRBV19	-	-	TRBJ2-3	CASSRQGDTQYF	TGTGCCAGTAGCCGACAAGGAGATACGCAGTATTTT
TRBV19	-	-	TRBJ1-2	CASSKVGEVGYTF	TGTGCCAGTAGTAAGGTTGGCGAGGTCGGCTACACCTTC
TRBV6-5	TRBD1	-	TRBJ1-6	CASSYSRTGDSPLHF	TGTGCCAGCAGTTACTCCAGGACAGGGGACTCACCCCTCCACTTT
TRBV30	-	-	TRBJ2-7	CAWSRDSVPYEQYF	TGTGCCTGGAGCCGGGACTCAGTCCCCTACGAGCAGTACTTC
TRBV5-1	-	-	TRBJ2-5	CASSLRDSPSQETQYF	TGCGCCAGCAGCTTGCGGGACTCACCCTCTCAAGAGACCCAGTACTTC
TRBV2	-	-	TRBJ2-6	CASKSGSGANVLTF	TGTGCCAGCAAGTCGGGCTCTGGGGCCAACGTCCTGACTTTC
TRBV5-6	-	-	TRBJ2-7	CASSPVGIRGEEQYF	TGTGCCAGCAGCCCGGTGGGGATTAGGGGTGAGGAGCAGTACTTC
TRBV15	TRBD1	-	TRBJ2-7	CATSSDRGLYEQYF	TGTGCCACCAGCAGCGACAGGGGCCTCTACGAGCAGTACTTC
TRBV5-1	TRBD2	-	TRBJ2-1	CASSSASGSYNEQFF	TGCGCCAGCAGCTCGGCTAGCGGCTCCTACAATGAGCAGTTCTTC
TRBV11-1	-	-	TRBJ1-1	CASSFGNTEAFF	TGTGCCAGCAGCTTCGGGAACACTGAAGCTTTCTTT
TRBV19	-	-	TRBJ1-2	CASSIGPGLYGYTF	TGTGCCAGTAGTATAGGACCGGGTTTGTACGGCTACACCTTC
TRBV7-9	-	-	TRBJ2-5	CSSSRLGGALGQATQYF	TGTTCCAGCAGCCGCCTAGGGGGGGCGTTGGGTCAGGCGACCCAGTACTTC
TRBV5-1	TRBD2	-	TRBJ2-3	CASRRTSGTTGDTQYF	TGCGCCAGCAGACGGACTAGCGGGACGACCGGAGATACGCAGTATTTT
TRBV19	-	once	TRBJ1-1	CASSTPSEAFF	TGTGCCAGTAGTACTCCCTCTGAAGCTTTCTTT
TRBV5-1	TRBD2	-	TRBJ2-3	CASSDGTSGVVGTDTQYF	TGCGCCAGCAGCGACGGGACTAGCGGAGTGGTTGGCACAGATACGCAGTATTTT
TRBV27	-	-	TRBJ2-2	CASSAGVNTGELFF	TGTGCCAGCTCCGCAGGGGTGAACACCGGGGAGCTGTTTTTT
TRBV7-2	-	few	TRBJ2-7	CASSPGINSYEQYF	TGTGCCAGCAGCCCGGGAATTAACTCCTACGAGCAGTACTTC
TRBV5-1	-	once	TRBJ2-7	CASSKNRVPDEQYF	TGCGCCAGCAGCAAAAACCGGGTTCCTGACGAGCAGTACTTC
TRBV29-1	TRBD1	-	TRBJ2-7	CSVHGSDRAPSYEQYF	TGCAGCGTCCATGGCTCGGACAGGGCCCCTTCCTACGAGCAGTACTTC
TRBV19	TRBD1	-	TRBJ2-7	CASSALDRDPYEQYF	TGTGCCAGTAGTGCCCTGGACAGGGATCCCTACGAGCAGTACTTC
TRBV5-1	-	-	TRBJ2-2	CASSLEQGGTGELFF	TGCGCCAGCAGCTTGGAACAGGGAGGGACCGGGGAGCTGTTTTTT
TRBV10-2	TRBD1	-	TRBJ1-4	CASGRTGRTLTNEKLFF	TGCGCCAGCGGTAGGACAGGGAGGACCCTAACTAATGAAAAACTGTTTTTT
TRBV9	-	few	TRBJ1-3	CASSGVRTKGNTIYF	TGTGCCAGCAGCGGAGTCCGCACCAAGGGAAACACCATATATTTT